This T cell receptor (beta chain) was captured in a study of coeliac disease. This clone appeared once. Antigen unknown. The CDR3 has 14 amino acids. V was pared by 10 bases and J by 5 bases, with 13 bases of the junction left unmatched. Per the germline V gene, CDR1 is WNHNN and CDR2 is SYGVQD (reference sequence). TCRdb's table, derived via immunoSEQ multiplex PCR, lists solely in-frame clones and lacks some. The sample records some 7,300 clones, more than 60% being singletons. Whole-study findings and limits: The authors judged this method unsuitable for unbiased gliadin-specific T cell detection. TRB repertoires were largely private, with most amino acid sequences found in only one sample. Active celiac intraepithelial and lamina propria samples had lower TRB and TRG clonality than control samples.

Each fraction contributed one roughly 500,000-cell aliquot for sequencing. This chain uses TRBV10-1 with TRBJ2-7; the match to TRBD2 covers 8 bases. The sequencing input was lamina propria lymphocytes from the gut. This TCR was sampled from a woman between 55 and 75 years old with active celiac disease. The CDR3 spells CATKYAGGRDEQYF. CDR3 bases: TGCGCCACCAAGTATGCGGGAGGAAGGGACGAGCAGTACTTC.